This T cell receptor beta chain derives from a study of neurological immune-mediated disorders. Many counts were recorded for this clonotype. TCRdb fed the 5' RACE reads into MiXCR, producing one record per CDR3 protein. The data contain about 62,000 distinct CDR3 sequences, roughly 4.8% of them seen just once; the ten biggest clones take up less than 4%. The V segment lost 3 bases and the J segment 7 bases; nucleotides outside the gene matches: 5. This CDR3 spans 14 amino acids. What was sequenced was PBMCs. The chain recombines TRBV12-3 or TRBV12-4 with TRBJ1-4; 7 bases are a match to TRBD1. This sequence originates from a woman in her 50s with multiple sclerosis. The DNA of the CDR3 is TGTGCCAGCAGTTTTCGACAGGGAAGTGAAAAACTGTTTTTT. The encoded protein is CASSFRQGSEKLFF.